This T cell receptor beta chain was observed in a study of blood T cell repertoires in COVID-19. Across the whole study: Donors in the United States, Italy and Spain gave samples during acute or convalescent COVID-19.

This CDR3 is built from 15 residues. Germline CDR1 SNHLY, CDR2 FYNNEI. V lost 6 bases to trimming and J lost 5 bases; unmatched junction nucleotides: 5. The protocol was immunoSEQ multiplex PCR, while the TCRdb copy is restricted to in-frame clones and leaves out a portion. The data hold a few hundred thousand clones, with about nine tenths observed a single time. The rearrangement joins TRBV2 to TRBJ2-7; 15 positions agree with TRBD2. This receptor was obtained from a woman aged 50 to 60 with COVID-19, enrolled during active disease. Sequencing input: peripheral blood. The CDR3 DNA sequence: TGTGCCAGCAGAAGGGGACTAGCGGGAGGAGACGAGCAGTACTTC. It yields the protein CASRRGLAGGDEQYF.